Here is one T cell receptor beta chain with its context. No antigen is known for it. Sequenced by immunoSEQ multiplex PCR; TCRdb stores in-frame clones only, minus some. The repertoire includes roughly 20,000 clones, roughly 88% of them detected once, and over 10% sits in the top ten. Following autologous stem cell transplantation, relapse occurred in every patient, and exposure to brentuximab vedotin varied. Trimming at V came to 0 bases and at J to 8 bases, leaving 4 bases not matched to a gene. CDR3 size: 16 residues. The germline V gene has CDR1 SGHRS and CDR2 YFSETQ. This record comes from a study of PD-1 blockade in classical Hodgkin lymphoma. The study, taken as a whole, reports: After ASCT, patients who started nivolumab under 1 year later were excluded.

The specimen was peripheral blood mononuclear cells (PBMCs), collected before the second cycle of nivolumab. V usage is TRBV5-1 and J usage is TRBJ2-1; TRBD2 agrees at 14 bases. This sequence was found in a human donor with classical Hodgkin lymphoma. CDR3 amino acids: CASSLEGLAGVHEQFF. In DNA, the CDR3 is TGCGCCAGCAGCTTGGAGGGACTAGCGGGGGTCCATGAGCAGTTCTTC.